This T cell receptor (beta chain) is from a study of CD4 T cells in relation to SARS-CoV-2 and coronaviruses (dated by TCRdb to the early 2020s). About the full investigation: In the ViraFEST assay, PBMCs were grown with antigen for around ten days, and TCR beta CDR3s were then sequenced to identify antigen-specific clonal expansions. The negative reference condition was either a culture with an HIV-1 Nef peptide pool or a culture with no peptide. HLA restriction was mapped for shared crossreactive spike epitopes using patient-derived lymphoblastoid cell lines. Memory CD4+ T cell crossreactivity between SARS-CoV-2 and common cold coronavirus spike proteins was assessed at the TCR clonotype level in the study. Samples from a few pre-COVID donors and the naive versus memory experiments were sequenced with the Adaptive Biotechnologies TCR-sequencing kit; other data were Illumina-based. A different, Illumina-based TCR-beta assay was used to sequence expansion assays from other donors in the study. Results the study describes overall, beyond this receptor: Because the crossreactivity analysis focused on spike protein, crossreactivity against other viral proteins was not assessed. No donor contributed both pre-pandemic and post-infection samples, which limited tracing the source of pre-existing responses. Memory CD4+ clonotypes crossrecognizing SARS-CoV-2 and at least one common cold coronavirus spike were found in 50% to 80% of donors. Significantly weaker SARS-CoV-2-driven expansion was shown by crossreactive clones than by monoreactive clones, consistent with antigenic imprinting. The study was constrained by small numbers of patients and of tested TCRs.

V lost 3 bases and J lost 2 bases; the stretch between them is 10 bases long. The germline V gene (reference sequence) yields LNHDA for CDR1 and SQIVND for CDR2. The CDR3 has 14 amino acids, counting the end cysteine and phenylalanine. Only the CDR3 region is kept as DNA, spanning 42 bases read in frame from base 1. The library was made by the immunoSEQ multiplex PCR assay. On the study's bioinformatics: During preprocessing, nonproductive sequences were removed, as were CDR3s that did not start with C, did not end with F or W, or were shorter than 7 amino acids. The MANAFEST web app was used to call antigen-specific clonotypes on the basis of expansion compared with the reference and with other culture wells. A clone counted as positive if significantly expanded in 2 of 3 replicate wells versus the reference culture at FDR below 0.05. For a clone to be considered positive, significant expansion relative to all other tandem wells and an odds ratio above 5 were also required. Pairwise Levenshtein distance, computed with the stringdist R package after three terminal residues were trimmed from each end, was used as the measure of CDR3 homology. TCRdb carries this immuneACCESS record with in-frame sequences only. Its versions omit some clonotypes, under half of them owing to an unresolved V gene in the studies checked, with the rest unexplained. The V and J calls and clone size come from that table; D and trimming were worked out from the DNA. The sample yields fewer than 25,000 clones; just over 75% were counted once. The ten largest clones take up approximately 28% of the sample.

CD4+ T cells from unexposed donors were collected before the COVID-19 pandemic (2011-2018). After around eleven days of culture, CD4+ T cells were isolated with the EasySep CD4+ T cell isolation kit. As cell number allowed, CD4+ T cells from unexposed donors were tested for reactivity to SARS-CoV-2 S and N and to four common cold coronavirus spike pools. Each well held 1.5 million to 2.5 million PBMCs cultured in IMDM containing approximately 4.7% human AB serum and about 9.4 IU/ml IL-2. Half of the culture medium was replaced with fresh IL-2-containing medium on days 3 and 7. In general, triplicate replicate wells were used for every peptide culture condition. Leukapheresis product for the unexposed donors was bought commercially. Ficoll-Paque PLUS gradient centrifugation was used to isolate PBMCs from either whole blood or leukapheresis product. PBMCs were either cryopreserved at -140°C or used fresh in the expansion assay. The QIAamp Micro DNA Kit was used to extract genomic DNA from the CD4+ T cells.

A remark on this clone: This receptor's antigen is unknown. It has no much larger one-base neighbor in the sample; base qualities were not kept. Other nucleotide sequences from this sample produce the same CDR3.

The V and J segments used are TRBV19 and TRBJ2-5, with TRBD2 perhaps the D gene, on 6 matching bases. The sample consisted of CD4+ T cells from PBMCs, cultured in vitro. The receptor was derived from a human donor in good health. The CDR3 region: CASSIGGSQETQYF. The nucleotide sequence is given as TGTGCCAGTAGTATCGGGGGAAGTCAAGAGACCCAGTACTTC.